This T cell receptor beta chain was retrieved from a study of regulatory T cells in long-lasting Graves disease. The wider study: Newly diagnosed Graves' patients took antithyroid drugs under 3 months. Study-level findings and limits: Not thyroid tissue but only peripheral blood was studied.

Turning to this clonotype: The antigen remains undetermined.

Assembly of TCR beta libraries relied on iRepertoire HTBI primers together with Arm-PCR of CDR3 regions. Original analysis: Identified across the samples were over 50 TRBV segments and approximately 14 TRBJ segments. One entry per CDR3 protein, called by TCRdb with MiXCR from the multiplex PCR reads. In this record, the V and J calls reflect TCRdb's handling and not the investigators' own analysis. The sample yields around 470,000 distinct CDR3 sequences, about 14% seen once. Time point reported: newly diagnosed GD, antithyroid drugs for less than 3 months. The TCR library was made from RNA that had been extracted from PBMCs in TRIzol. This sample was also put to use in a study of T cells in Graves' hyperthyroidism and ophthalmopathy. That work contributes: Using the HTBI primer set, a first-round RT-PCR was run on the TCR CDR3.

The sequences come from peripheral blood mononuclear cells (PBMCs), collected at new diagnosis, from a patient treated with antithyroid drugs. The clonotype was recovered from a woman in her fifties or sixties with Graves disease.

In DNA form, the CDR3 reads TGTGCCAGCAGCCCTCCTAGCACCTACAATGAGCAGTTCTTC. Encoded protein: CASSPPSTYNEQFF. V gene TRBV3-1 combines with J gene TRBJ2-1; maybe TRBD2 (5 bases). This CDR3 region has 14 residues. CDR1 is LGHDT and CDR2 is YNNKEL in the germline V gene (reference sequence). V lost 4 bases and J lost 2, with 9 bases in between.